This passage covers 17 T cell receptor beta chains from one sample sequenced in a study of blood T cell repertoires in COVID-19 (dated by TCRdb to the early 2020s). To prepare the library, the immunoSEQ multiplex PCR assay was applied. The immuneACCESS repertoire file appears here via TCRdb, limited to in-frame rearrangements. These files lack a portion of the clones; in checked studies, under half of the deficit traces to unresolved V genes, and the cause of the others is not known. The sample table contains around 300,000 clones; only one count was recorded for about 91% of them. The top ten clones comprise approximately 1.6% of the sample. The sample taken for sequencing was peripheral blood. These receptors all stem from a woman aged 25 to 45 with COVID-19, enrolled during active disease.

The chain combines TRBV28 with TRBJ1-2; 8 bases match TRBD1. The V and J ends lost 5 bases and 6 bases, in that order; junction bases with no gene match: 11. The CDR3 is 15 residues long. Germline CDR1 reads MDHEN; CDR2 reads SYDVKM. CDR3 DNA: TGTGCCAGCAGTGCGAGACAGGGGCCGAGGAATGGCTACACCTTC. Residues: CASSARQGPRNGYTF.

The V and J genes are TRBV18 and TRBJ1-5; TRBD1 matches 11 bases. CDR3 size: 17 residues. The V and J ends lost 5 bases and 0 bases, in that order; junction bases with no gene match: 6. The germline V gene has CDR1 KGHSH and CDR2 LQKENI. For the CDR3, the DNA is TGTGCCAGCTCATCCTCCGGGACAGGGGGTAGCAATCAGCCCCAGCATTTT. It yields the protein CASSSSGTGGSNQPQHF. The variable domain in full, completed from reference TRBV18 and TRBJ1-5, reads NAGVMQNPRHLVRRRGQEARLRCSPMKGHSHVYWYRQLPEEGLKFMVYLQKENIIDESGMPKERFSAEFPKEGPSILRIQQVVRGDSAAYFCASSSSGTGGSNQPQHFGDGTRLSIL.

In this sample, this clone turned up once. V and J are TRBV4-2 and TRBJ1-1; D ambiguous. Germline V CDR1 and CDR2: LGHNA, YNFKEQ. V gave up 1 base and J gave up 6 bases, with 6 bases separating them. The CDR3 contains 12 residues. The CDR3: CASSQGRAEAFF. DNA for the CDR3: TGTGCCAGCAGCCAAGGGCGGGCTGAAGCTTTCTTT.

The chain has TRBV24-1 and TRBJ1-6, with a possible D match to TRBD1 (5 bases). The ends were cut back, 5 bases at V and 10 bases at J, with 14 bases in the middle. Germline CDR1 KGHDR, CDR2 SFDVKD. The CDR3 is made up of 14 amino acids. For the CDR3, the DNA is TGTGCCACCAGTGCGGGGGAAGGGGCATCACCCCTCCACTTT. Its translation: CATSAGEGASPLHF.

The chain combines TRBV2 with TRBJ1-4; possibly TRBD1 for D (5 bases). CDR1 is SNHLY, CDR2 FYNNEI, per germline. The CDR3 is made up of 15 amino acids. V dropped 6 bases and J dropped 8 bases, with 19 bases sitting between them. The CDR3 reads CASSPPWTKGEKLFF. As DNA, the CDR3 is TGTGCCAGCAGCCCCCCGTGGACCAAGGGGGAAAAACTGTTTTTT.

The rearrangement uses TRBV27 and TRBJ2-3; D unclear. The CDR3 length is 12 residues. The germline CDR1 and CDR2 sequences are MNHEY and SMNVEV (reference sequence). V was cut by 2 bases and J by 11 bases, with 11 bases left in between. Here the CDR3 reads CASSLLGGKQYF. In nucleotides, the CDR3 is TGTGCCAGCAGTTTACTTGGCGGAAAGCAGTATTTT.

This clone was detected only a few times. CDR3 nucleotides: TGTGCCAGCAGGATGGACATCGGGAACTATGGCTACACCTTC. Its protein product is CASRMDIGNYGYTF. V and J are TRBV2 and TRBJ1-2, with D perhaps TRBD1 (5 bases). Trimming took 6 bases from V and 2 from J, leaving 13 bases between them. Germline lookup yields CDR1 SNHLY and CDR2 FYNNEI. This CDR3 contains 14 residues.

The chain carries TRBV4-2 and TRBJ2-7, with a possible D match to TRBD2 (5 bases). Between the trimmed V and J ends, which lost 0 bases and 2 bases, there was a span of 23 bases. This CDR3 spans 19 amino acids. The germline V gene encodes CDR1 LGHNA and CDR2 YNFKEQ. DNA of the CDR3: TGTGCCAGCAGCCAAGACTATGACTATACCCCTGCCCACGCCTACGAGCAGTACTTC. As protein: CASSQDYDYTPAHAYEQYF.

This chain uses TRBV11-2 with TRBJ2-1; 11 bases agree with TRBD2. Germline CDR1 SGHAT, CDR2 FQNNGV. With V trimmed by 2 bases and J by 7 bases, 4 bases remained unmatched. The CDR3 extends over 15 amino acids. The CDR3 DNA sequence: TGTGCCAGCAGCTTAACAACTAGCGGGGGAAATGAGCAGTTCTTC. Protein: CASSLTTSGGNEQFF. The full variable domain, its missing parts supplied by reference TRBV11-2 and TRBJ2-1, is EAGVAQSPRYKIIEKRQSVAFWCNPISGHATLYWYQQILGQGPKLLIQFQNNGVVDDSQLPKDRFSAERLKGVDSTLKIQPAKLEDSAVYLCASSLTTSGGNEQFFGPGTRLTVL.

CDR3 DNA sequence: TGTGCCAGCAGCTTAAAGTATAGGGGCAGGTTGAACACTGAAGCTTTCTTT. Its translation is CASSLKYRGRLNTEAFF. This chain links TRBV11-3 with TRBJ1-1, with D possibly being TRBD1 (5 bases). Germline V lookup: CDR1 SGHNT, CDR2 YENEEA. V shed 2 bases and J shed 0 bases, with 16 bases lying between them. The CDR3 totals 17 residues.

CDR3 in amino acids: CASTLDRGQPQHF. The CDR3 DNA reads as TGTGCCAGTACCTTGGACAGGGGCCAGCCCCAGCATTTT. The V gene is TRBV19, the J gene TRBJ1-5; TRBD1 aligns across 9 bases. Trimming cost V 7 bases and J 7 bases; bases outside gene matches: 5. Germline V lookup: CDR1 LNHDA, CDR2 SQIVND (reference sequence). This CDR3 is 13 amino acids long.

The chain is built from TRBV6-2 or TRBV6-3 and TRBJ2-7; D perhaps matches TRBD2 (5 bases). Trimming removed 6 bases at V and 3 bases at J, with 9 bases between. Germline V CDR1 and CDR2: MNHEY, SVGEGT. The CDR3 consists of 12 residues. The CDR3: CASSPDYYEQYV. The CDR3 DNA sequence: TGTGCCAGCAGCCCCGACTACTACGAGCAGTACGTC.

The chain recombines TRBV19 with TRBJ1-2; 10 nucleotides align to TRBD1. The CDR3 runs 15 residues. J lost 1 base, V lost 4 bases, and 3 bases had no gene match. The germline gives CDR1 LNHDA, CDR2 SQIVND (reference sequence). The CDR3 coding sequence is TGTGCCAGTAGTAGCGGACAGGGGGGTAACTATGGCTACACCTTC. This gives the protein CASSSGQGGNYGYTF. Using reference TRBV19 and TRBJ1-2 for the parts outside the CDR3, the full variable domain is DGGITQSPKYLFRKEGQNVTLSCEQNLNHDAMYWYRQDPGQGLRLIYYSQIVNDFQKGDIAEGYSVSREKKESFPLTVTSAQKNPTAFYLCASSSGQGGNYGYTFGSGTRLTVV.

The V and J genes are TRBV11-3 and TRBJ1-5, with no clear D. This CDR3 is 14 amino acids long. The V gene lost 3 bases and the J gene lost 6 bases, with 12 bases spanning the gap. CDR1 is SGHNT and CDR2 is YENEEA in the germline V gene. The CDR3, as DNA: TGTGCCAGCAGCTTTGACAAATTATGTCAGCCCCAGCATTTT. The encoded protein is CASSFDKLCQPQHF.

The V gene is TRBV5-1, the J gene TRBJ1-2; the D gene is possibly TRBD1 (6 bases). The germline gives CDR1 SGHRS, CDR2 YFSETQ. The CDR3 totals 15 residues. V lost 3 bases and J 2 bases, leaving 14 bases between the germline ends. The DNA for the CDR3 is TGCGCCAGCAGCTCAAGGGGGGGTTCCAACTATGGCTACACCTTC. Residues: CASSSRGGSNYGYTF.

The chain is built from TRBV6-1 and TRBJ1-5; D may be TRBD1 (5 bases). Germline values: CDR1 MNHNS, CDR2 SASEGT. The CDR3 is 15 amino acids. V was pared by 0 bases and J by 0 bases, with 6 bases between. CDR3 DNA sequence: TGTGCCAGCAGTGAAGCGACAGATAGCAATCAGCCCCAGCATTTT. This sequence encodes CASSEATDSNQPQHF.

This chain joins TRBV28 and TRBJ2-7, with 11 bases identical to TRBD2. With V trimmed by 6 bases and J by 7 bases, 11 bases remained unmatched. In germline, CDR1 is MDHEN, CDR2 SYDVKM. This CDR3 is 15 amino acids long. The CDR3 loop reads CASRPTSGGPNEQYV. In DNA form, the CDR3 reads TGTGCCAGCAGGCCTACTAGCGGGGGTCCGAATGAGCAGTACGTC.